This T cell receptor beta chain comes out of a study of cytomegalovirus exposure and HLA in healthy donors. Researchers ran the PCR with 60 Vbeta and 13 Jbeta primers. Using immunoSEQ multiplex PCR, the repertoire was profiled, and TCRdb retains in-frame clones only, with some absent. The repertoire holds tens of thousands of clones, with about four fifths as singletons. Germline V CDR1 and CDR2: SGHKS, YYEKEE (reference sequence). V was trimmed by 1 base and J by 1 base, leaving 13 bases between them. The CDR3 has 16 residues. Nominal health characterized the donors when sampled, though unrecorded immune exposures were likely. With respect to this clone: Its antigen is currently unknown.

Points from the study as a whole: Evidence from a later analysis indicated that most CMV-associated TCR beta chains looked HLA-restricted. An apparent linkage of common viral pathogens to several of the most significant clusters emerged in a later analysis. In presence/absence analyses, roughly uniform sequencing depth across donors was assumed.

The receptor's source is a male donor in good health and CMV-seropositive. The V call is TRBV5-5, the J call TRBJ2-3; possible D gene TRBD2, 5 bases. Input material: PBMCs. The CDR3 loop is CASSLSRDWGTDTQYF. DNA of the CDR3: TGTGCCAGCAGCTTGTCCCGGGATTGGGGCACAGATACGCAGTATTTT. The complete variable domain, with remaining parts taken from reference TRBV5-5 and TRBJ2-3, reads DAGVTQSPTHLIKTRGQQVTLRCSPISGHKSVSWYQQVLGQGPQFIFQYYEKEERGRGNFPDRFSARQFPNYSSELNVNALLLGDSALYLCASSLSRDWGTDTQYFGPGTRLTVL.